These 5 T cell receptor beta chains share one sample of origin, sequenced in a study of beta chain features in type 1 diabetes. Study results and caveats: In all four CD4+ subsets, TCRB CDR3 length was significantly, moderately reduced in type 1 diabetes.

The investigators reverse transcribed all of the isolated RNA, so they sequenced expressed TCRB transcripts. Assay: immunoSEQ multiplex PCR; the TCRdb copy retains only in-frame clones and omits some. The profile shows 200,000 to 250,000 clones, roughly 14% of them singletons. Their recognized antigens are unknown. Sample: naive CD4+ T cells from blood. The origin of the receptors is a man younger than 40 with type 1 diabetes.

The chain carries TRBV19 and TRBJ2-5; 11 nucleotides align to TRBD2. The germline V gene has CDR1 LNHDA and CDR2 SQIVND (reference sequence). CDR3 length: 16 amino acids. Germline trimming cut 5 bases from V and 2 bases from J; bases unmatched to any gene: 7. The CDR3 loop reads CASSVVAGGSQETQYF. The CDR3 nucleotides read TGTGCCAGTAGTGTCGTAGCGGGGGGGTCTCAAGAGACCCAGTACTTC.

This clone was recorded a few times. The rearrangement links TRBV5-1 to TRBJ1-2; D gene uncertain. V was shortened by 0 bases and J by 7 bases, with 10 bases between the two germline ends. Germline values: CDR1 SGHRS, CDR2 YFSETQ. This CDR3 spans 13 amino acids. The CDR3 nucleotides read TGCGCCAGCAGCTTGGCGGCAGGCAGTGGCTACACCTTC. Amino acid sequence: CASSLAAGSGYTF.

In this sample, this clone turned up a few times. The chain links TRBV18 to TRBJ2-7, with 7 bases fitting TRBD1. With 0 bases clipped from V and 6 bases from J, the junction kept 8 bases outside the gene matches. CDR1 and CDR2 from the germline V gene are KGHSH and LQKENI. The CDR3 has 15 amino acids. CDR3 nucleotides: TGTGCCAGCTCACCACCGCCTATGACAGGGACCGAGCAGTACTTC. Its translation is CASSPPPMTGTEQYF.

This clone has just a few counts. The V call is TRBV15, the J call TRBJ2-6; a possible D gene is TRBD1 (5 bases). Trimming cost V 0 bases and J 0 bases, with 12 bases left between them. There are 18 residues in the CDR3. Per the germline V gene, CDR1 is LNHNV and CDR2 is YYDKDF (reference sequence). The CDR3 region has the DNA TGTGCCACCAGCAGAGATCCCCAGGGTATCTCTGGGGCCAACGTCCTGACTTTC. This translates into CATSRDPQGISGANVLTF.

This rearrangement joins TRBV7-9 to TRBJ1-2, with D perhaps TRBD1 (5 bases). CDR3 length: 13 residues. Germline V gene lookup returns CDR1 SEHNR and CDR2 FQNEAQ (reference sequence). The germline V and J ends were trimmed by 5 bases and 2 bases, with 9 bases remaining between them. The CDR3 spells CASSPQANYGYTF. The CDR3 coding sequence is TGTGCCAGCAGCCCACAGGCGAACTATGGCTACACCTTC.